This T cell receptor (beta chain) emerged from a study of blood T cell repertoires in COVID-19. Study in general: PBMCs, B-cell-depleted T cells, or T cells were the source of the cDNA or gDNA that made up the material.

In the source study's methods: Amplifying reference gene primers gave estimates of nucleated cell counts. Assay: immunoSEQ multiplex PCR; the TCRdb copy retains only in-frame clones and omits some. The DNA was the basis for D and trimming; V, J and clone size are from that table. Here the sample spans 130,000 or so clones, around 83% being singletons. Cohort 3 recovered donors had two negative PCRs, clearance, or symptom resolution. Trimming shortened V by 4 bases and J by 2 bases, and 5 bases separated the two germline ends. Germline V CDR1 and CDR2: MNHEY, SMNVEV (reference sequence). This CDR3 has 12 residues.

This rearrangement joins TRBV27 to TRBJ1-2, with D unclear. The clonotype was recovered from a man younger than 40 who had recovered from COVID-19. Sequences were obtained from PBMCs or T cells enriched from blood (not recorded which). CDR3 sequence: CASSSGNYGYTF. In nucleotides, the CDR3 is TGTGCCAGCAGTTCCGGGAACTATGGCTACACCTTC.